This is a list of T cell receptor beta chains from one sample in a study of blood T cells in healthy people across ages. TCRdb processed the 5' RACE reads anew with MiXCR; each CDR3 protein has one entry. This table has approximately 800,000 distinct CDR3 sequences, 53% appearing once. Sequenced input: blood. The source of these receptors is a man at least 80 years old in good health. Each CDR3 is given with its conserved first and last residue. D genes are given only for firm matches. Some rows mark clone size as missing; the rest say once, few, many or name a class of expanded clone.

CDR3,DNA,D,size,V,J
CAISEPYRGLAGVTSYNEQFF,TGTGCCATCAGTGAGCCGTACAGAGGACTAGCGGGAGTTACCTCCTACAATGAGCAGTTCTTC,TRBD2,few,TRBV10-3,TRBJ2-1
CASSLDSRSETQYF,TGTGCCAGCAGCTTAGACTCCAGGTCGGAGACCCAGTACTTC,-,few,TRBV5-6,TRBJ2-5
CASSPLGLAGGNRYAYF,TGCGCCAGCAGCCCGTTAGGCCTAGCGGGAGGGAACAGATACGCGTATTTT,TRBD2,-,TRBV5-1,TRBJ2-3
CRSEQWISECGRRTYNEQFF,TGTCGAAGCGAACAGTGGATCTCGGAATGCGGGAGGAGAACCTACAATGAGCAGTTCTTC,TRBD2,-,TRBV25-1,TRBJ2-1
CASRPGRMYQETQYF,TGTGCCAGCAGGCCCGGACGCATGTACCAAGAGACCCAGTACTTC,-,-,TRBV5-7,TRBJ2-5
CASSALRDAPYEQYF,TGTGCCAGCAGTGCCCTCCGGGACGCCCCCTACGAGCAGTACTTC,-,-,TRBV2,TRBJ2-7
CASSPNPERPPFSQPQHF,TGTGCCAGCAGCCCTAACCCCGAGAGGCCTCCTTTCAGTCAGCCCCAGCATTTT,-,few,TRBV4-2,TRBJ1-5
CASSSSPAGRYNEQYF,TGTGCCAGCAGTTCCAGCCCAGCGGGAAGATACAATGAGCAGTACTTC,TRBD2,-,TRBV6-2/TRBV6-3,TRBJ2-5
CASSLAGNQHRYAYF,TGTGCCAGCAGTTTGGCCGGGAATCAGCACAGATACGCGTATTTT,-,-,TRBV12-3/TRBV12-4,TRBJ2-3
CASSERIGRFSNQPQHF,TGTGCCAGCAGTGAGAGAATTGGCAGATTTAGCAATCAGCCCCAGCATTTT,-,-,TRBV6-1,TRBJ1-5
CASSWGQQYEQYF,TGTGCCAGCAGCTGGGGACAGCAGTACGAGCAGTACTTC,TRBD1,few,TRBV7-2,TRBJ2-7
CALRGTGNEQYF,TGTGCCCTCCGCGGGACAGGGAACGAGCAGTACTTC,TRBD1,-,TRBV10-3,TRBJ2-7
CAISEPGTSGKETQYF,TGTGCCATCAGTGAGCCCGGGACTAGCGGGAAAGAGACCCAGTACTTC,TRBD2,few,TRBV10-3,TRBJ2-5
CASSTQTGIPNEKLFF,TGTGCCAGCAGTACGCAAACAGGGATCCCTAATGAAAAACTGTTTTTT,-,once,TRBV6-6,TRBJ1-4
CASSQDIAGGGQFF,TGTGCCAGCAGCCAAGATATAGCGGGAGGCGGGCAGTTCTTC,TRBD2,many,TRBV3-1,TRBJ2-1
CSAGGAGGPYEQFF,TGCAGTGCTGGCGGGGCGGGAGGGCCTTATGAGCAGTTCTTC,TRBD2,-,TRBV20-1,TRBJ2-1
CASSLLAVYNEQFF,TGTGCCAGCAGTTTATTAGCGGTTTACAATGAGCAGTTCTTC,-,once,TRBV27,TRBJ2-1
CASSFDIDNEQFF,TGCGCCAGCAGCTTTGATATCGACAATGAGCAGTTCTTC,-,-,TRBV5-1,TRBJ2-1
CASSGGQGYNEQFF,TGCGCCAGCAGCGGGGGACAGGGTTACAATGAGCAGTTCTTC,TRBD1,-,TRBV5-1,TRBJ2-1
CASSQDGRGGGYHRYAYF,TGTGCCAGCAGCCAAGATGGGAGGGGAGGGGGCTATCACAGATACGCGTATTTT,-,-,TRBV3-1,TRBJ2-3
CASSLTGPTDTQYF,TGTGCCAGCAGCTTAACAGGTCCCACAGATACGCAGTATTTT,-,-,TRBV7-3,TRBJ2-3
CASTWRGGEGTDTQYF,TGTGCCAGCACCTGGAGAGGTGGTGAGGGCACAGATACGCAGTATTTT,-,-,TRBV2,TRBJ2-3
CSGEGGRGNTEAFF,TGCAGCGGAGAAGGGGGCAGGGGGAACACTGAAGCTTTCTTT,TRBD1,-,TRBV29-1,TRBJ1-1
CASSFDGNTDTQYF,TGTGCCAGCAGCTTCGACGGCAACACAGATACGCAGTATTTT,-,few,TRBV7-3,TRBJ2-3
CSALQGLALVYEQYF,TGCAGTGCTTTGCAGGGACTAGCGCTAGTATACGAGCAGTACTTC,TRBD2,-,TRBV20-1,TRBJ2-7
CASSIYRAGNQPQHF,TGTGCCAGCAGTATCTACAGGGCTGGCAATCAGCCCCAGCATTTT,-,few,TRBV27,TRBJ1-5
CASRATGLSYEQYF,TGTGCCAGCAGGGCGACAGGGTTAAGCTACGAGCAGTACTTC,TRBD1,-,TRBV2,TRBJ2-7
CASSFGRERGNEQFF,TGCGCCAGCAGCTTTGGTCGGGAGCGGGGAAATGAGCAGTTCTTC,TRBD2,-,TRBV5-1,TRBJ2-1
CASSQQANYGYTF,TGTGCCAGCAGTCAACAGGCTAACTATGGCTACACCTTC,-,few,TRBV7-2,TRBJ1-2
CASSTGNEQFF,TGTGCCAGCAGTACGGGCAATGAGCAGTTCTTC,-,-,TRBV25-1,TRBJ2-1
CASSTSGSNYEQYF,TGTGCCAGCAGTACTAGCGGGAGTAATTACGAGCAGTACTTC,TRBD2,-,TRBV12-3/TRBV12-4,TRBJ2-7
CSAPAVAGGYSEQFF,TGCAGTGCGCCCGCGGTTGCGGGGGGGTACAGTGAGCAGTTCTTC,TRBD2,-,TRBV20-1,TRBJ2-1
CASSGTSGTIEQFF,TGCGCCAGCAGTGGGACTAGCGGGACAATTGAGCAGTTCTTC,TRBD2,-,TRBV5-1,TRBJ2-1
CSARVPRSGVINGYTF,TGCAGTGCTAGAGTCCCCAGGTCGGGTGTTATTAATGGCTACACCTTC,-,-,TRBV20-1,TRBJ1-2
CSASYGTGLEEQYF,TGCAGTGCTAGTTACGGGACAGGGCTGGAAGAGCAGTACTTC,TRBD1,-,TRBV20-1,TRBJ2-5
CAITPIPNTGELFF,TGTGCCATCACCCCGATTCCGAACACCGGGGAGCTGTTTTTT,-,-,TRBV10-3,TRBJ2-2
CASMDSYGYTF,TGTGCCAGCATGGACAGCTATGGCTACACCTTC,-,few,TRBV27,TRBJ1-2
CGADRIENEKLFF,TGCGGCGCTGACCGCATAGAAAATGAAAAACTGTTTTTT,-,-,TRBV29-1,TRBJ1-4
CASSWDSRGEKLFF,TGCGCCAGCAGCTGGGACAGTAGGGGGGAAAAACTGTTTTTT,TRBD1,-,TRBV5-1,TRBJ1-4
CASSLQGFQETQYF,TGTGCCAGCAGTTTACAGGGATTCCAAGAGACCCAGTACTTC,-,many,TRBV5-1,TRBJ2-5
CASRRRGAYEQYF,TGTGCCAGCAGGCGGCGGGGGGCCTACGAGCAGTACTTC,TRBD2,-,TRBV27,TRBJ2-7
CASNRRDPPLYAYF,TGTGCCAGCAATCGGCGGGACCCTCCCCTTTACGCGTATTTT,-,-,TRBV6-2/TRBV6-3,TRBJ2-3
CASSQDTSKRTEAFF,TGCGCCAGCAGCCAAGATACATCAAAACGAACTGAAGCTTTCTTT,-,-,TRBV4-1,TRBJ1-1
CATSDVPSGTGTLNNEQFF,TGTGCCACCAGTGACGTCCCCTCAGGCACAGGGACACTTAACAATGAGCAGTTCTTC,-,few,TRBV24-1,TRBJ2-1
CSARDLRWGETQYF,TGCAGTGCTAGAGATCTTCGCTGGGGGGAGACCCAGTACTTC,-,-,TRBV20-1,TRBJ2-5
CASSLGARRGTDTQYF,TGTGCCAGCAGCTTAGGTGCGCGGCGGGGCACAGATACGCAGTATTTT,-,few,TRBV11-2,TRBJ2-3